The next 8 T cell receptor beta chains were all read from a single sample in a study of Ad26.COV2.S vaccination and SARS-CoV-2 variants. The assay was immunoSEQ multiplex PCR, and TCRdb's table has in-frame clones only and misses some. The profile shows 350,000 to 450,000 clones, approximately 81% of them singletons. Treatment noted: 15 to 20 received Ad26.COV2.S at low or high dose, single or two shots; about 5 received placebo; per-sample allocation not given. Samples came from day 63 after the first vaccine or placebo injection. Sequencing used peripheral blood, obtained in a trial of Ad26.COV2.S vaccine versus placebo. The origin of the receptors is a person aged 18-60 years who received the Ad26.COV2.S COVID-19 vaccine or a placebo.

This clone was found once. The rearrangement uses TRBV19 and TRBJ1-1; a possible D gene is TRBD1 (5 bases). CDR3 length: 15 residues. The germline V and J ends were trimmed by 3 bases and 1 base, with 12 bases remaining between them. The germline gives CDR1 LNHDA, CDR2 SQIVND (reference sequence). Here the CDR3 DNA reads TGTGCCAGTAGTATTTCGGGGGTCTGGAACACTGAAGCTTTCTTT. Translated: CASSISGVWNTEAFF.

The gene calls are TRBV6-2 or TRBV6-3 and TRBJ2-3; D gene unclear. The CDR3 is 15 residues long. The germline V gene encodes CDR1 MNHEY and CDR2 SVGEGT. Trimming took off 5 bases at V and 4 bases at J, with 16 bases between the two ends. In nucleotides, the CDR3 is TGTGCCAGCAGTCTCCCCGCTAGTACACCAGATACGCAGTATTTT. Translation gives CASSLPASTPDTQYF.

V usage is TRBV10-3 and J usage is TRBJ2-7, with TRBD2 as a possible D gene (5 bases). V was trimmed by 0 bases and J by 1 base, leaving 7 bases between them. Germline V gene lookup returns CDR1 ENHRY and CDR2 SYGVKD. The CDR3 contains 14 residues. CDR3 nucleotides: TGTGCCATCAGTGAGTCCACGGGGTCCTACGAGCAGTACTTC. It is translated as CAISESTGSYEQYF.

The V call is TRBV7-2, the J call TRBJ2-7; 7 positions agree with TRBD1. The germline CDR1 and CDR2 sequences are SGHTA and FQGNSA. J gave up 2 bases and V 5 bases, and 6 bases lay outside the gene matches. The CDR3 runs 14 residues. This CDR3 is CASSQRDRPYEQYF. The CDR3 DNA reads TGTGCCAGCAGCCAAAGGGACAGACCCTACGAGCAGTACTTC. The full variable domain, its missing parts supplied by reference TRBV7-2 and TRBJ2-7, is GAGVSQSPSNKVTEKGKDVELRCDPISGHTALYWYRQSLGQGLEFLIYFQGNSAPDKSGLPSDRFSAERTGGSVSTLTIQRTQQEDSAVYLCASSQRDRPYEQYFGPGTRLTVT.

The V call is TRBV11-3, the J call TRBJ2-1; TRBD1 matches at 9 bases. The J segment lost 5 bases and the V segment lost 4 bases, leaving 6 bases of the junction unmatched. Germline lookup yields CDR1 SGHNT and CDR2 YENEEA. The CDR3 has 15 amino acids. Here the CDR3 reads CASSYAGTGNNEQFF. The CDR3 DNA reads TGTGCCAGCAGCTACGCCGGGACAGGGAACAATGAGCAGTTCTTC. Filled out from reference TRBV11-3 and TRBJ2-1, the complete variable domain reads EAGVVQSPRYKIIEKKQPVAFWCNPISGHNTLYWYLQNLGQGPELLIRYENEEAVDDSQLPKDRFSAERLKGVDSTLKIQPAELGDSAVYLCASSYAGTGNNEQFFGPGTRLTVL.

The CDR3: CASSVEGSGTYEQYF. The CDR3 DNA reads as TGTGCCAGCAGCGTAGAGGGTAGCGGCACATACGAGCAGTACTTC. The rearrangement links TRBV9 to TRBJ2-7; D is perhaps TRBD2 (6 bases). CDR3 length: 15 residues. CDR1 is SGDLS and CDR2 is YYNGEE in the germline V gene. The V end was cut by 0 bases, the J end by 4 bases, with 14 bases between.

The rearrangement links TRBV5-6 to TRBJ2-5, with 10 bases that match TRBD2. There are 14 residues in the CDR3. Germline V CDR1 and CDR2: SGHDT, YYEEEE. V lost 4 bases to trimming and J lost 5 bases; unmatched junction nucleotides: 5. The CDR3 DNA follows: TGTGCCAGCAGCCCAGCGGGGGGGCTTGAGACCCAGTACTTC. This translates into CASSPAGGLETQYF. Using reference TRBV5-6 and TRBJ2-5 for the parts outside the CDR3, the full variable domain is DAGVTQSPTHLIKTRGQQVTLRCSPKSGHDTVSWYQQALGQGPQFIFQYYEEEERQRGNFPDRFSGHQFPNYSSELNVNALLLGDSALYLCASSPAGGLETQYFGPGTRLLVL.

J is TRBJ1-1 and V is TRBV18; unclear D gene. Trimming shortened V by 5 bases and J by 0 bases, and 4 bases separated the two germline ends. CDR3 length equals 12 residues. Germline CDR1 reads KGHSH; CDR2 reads LQKENI. The CDR3 loop is CASSSMNTEAFF. For the CDR3, the DNA is TGTGCCAGCTCATCCATGAACACTGAAGCTTTCTTT. Complete variable domain (other parts from reference TRBV18 and TRBJ1-1): NAGVMQNPRHLVRRRGQEARLRCSPMKGHSHVYWYRQLPEEGLKFMVYLQKENIIDESGMPKERFSAEFPKEGPSILRIQQVVRGDSAAYFCASSSMNTEAFFGQGTRLTVV.